Listed here are 9 T cell receptor beta chains from one sample, sequenced in a study of T cell responses to AZD1222 COVID-19 vaccine. The repertoire was sequenced with immunoSEQ multiplex PCR; TCRdb's copy has only in-frame clones and lacks some. The table has around 120,000 clones, around 88% seen once. The source was peripheral blood, collected on day 0 of MenACWY control vaccination. The receptors derive from an adult in good health.

The V call is TRBV2, the J call TRBJ2-1; 8 bases align to TRBD2. The CDR3 is 17 residues long. V was clipped by 2 bases and J by 3 bases; unmatched bases: 9. CDR1 is SNHLY and CDR2 is FYNNEI in the germline V gene. The CDR3 here is CASSEMVAGGGYNEQFF. The DNA for the CDR3 is TGTGCCAGCAGTGAAATGGTGGCGGGAGGTGGCTACAATGAGCAGTTCTTC.

This sequence joins TRBV28 and TRBJ2-1; TRBD2 agrees at 13 bases. This CDR3 spans 17 amino acids. Unmatched junction bases numbered 7, after V lost 2 bases and J lost 6 bases. Germline values: CDR1 MDHEN, CDR2 SYDVKM. The CDR3 region has the DNA TGTGCCAGCAGTTTAGGCACTAGCGGGAGGGGGGGCAATGAGCAGTTCTTC. Residues: CASSLGTSGRGGNEQFF.

Only one count was recorded for this clone. The V and J genes are TRBV25-1 and TRBJ2-3; 7 positions match TRBD2. V dropped 6 bases and J dropped 2; count of bases not matched to a gene: 5. Germline CDR1 reads MGHDK; CDR2 reads SYGVNS. The CDR3 consists of 14 residues. The CDR3 sequence: CASRGSGITDTQYF. CDR3 bases: TGTGCCAGCAGGGGGAGCGGGATCACAGATACGCAGTATTTT. The full variable domain, in which reference TRBV25-1 and TRBJ2-3 provide the parts outside the CDR3, is EADIYQTPRYLVIGTGKKITLECSQTMGHDKMYWYQQDPGMELHLIHYSYGVNSTEKGDLSSESTVSRIRTEHFPLTLESARPSHTSQYLCASRGSGITDTQYFGPGTRLTVL.

The V gene is TRBV19, the J gene TRBJ1-1, with D unresolved. Germline CDR1 is LNHDA and CDR2 is SQIVND (reference sequence). V lost 6 bases and J 0 bases, leaving 14 bases between the germline ends. The CDR3 extends over 15 amino acids. CDR3 in amino acids: CASSATKDLNTEAFF. CDR3 in DNA: TGTGCCAGTAGCGCGACAAAGGATTTGAACACTGAAGCTTTCTTT.

The V and J genes are TRBV28 and TRBJ1-1; D uncertain. V was shortened by 3 bases and J by 0 bases, with 14 bases between the two germline ends. The germline CDR1 and CDR2 sequences are MDHEN and SYDVKM. This CDR3 contains 16 residues. In DNA form, the CDR3 reads TGTGCCAGCAGTTTCGGAGTAGGCAGCATGAACACTGAAGCTTTCTTT. Amino acids: CASSFGVGSMNTEAFF.

The V gene is TRBV29-1, the J gene TRBJ1-2; no clear D. CDR1 is SQVTM and CDR2 is ANQGSEA in the germline V gene. Trimming pared 8 bases from V and 2 bases from J, leaving 18 bases between. This CDR3 spans 14 amino acids. The CDR3 bases are TGCAGCTCCCTGAGCACAGACACAAACTATGGCTACACCTTC. This translates into CSSLSTDTNYGYTF.

This chain uses TRBV5-5 with TRBJ2-3; D might be TRBD1 or TRBD2, each matching 5 bases. Looked up from germline, CDR1 is SGHKS and CDR2 is YYEKEE (reference sequence). The CDR3 loop spans 13 amino acids. V was pared by 4 bases and J by 3 bases, with 9 bases between. The DNA for the CDR3 is TGTGCCAGCAGCGTGGGACGTACAGATACGCAGTATTTT. Translating gives CASSVGRTDTQYF.

For the CDR3, the DNA is TGTGCCAGCAGCCTCGTAGGTAGCGGGAGGCGACATGAGCAGTTCTTC. As protein: CASSLVGSGRRHEQFF. The gene calls are TRBV7-9 and TRBJ2-1; 10 bases fit TRBD2. Germline CDR1 is SEHNR and CDR2 is FQNEAQ (reference sequence). Germline trimming cut 5 bases from V and 8 bases from J; bases unmatched to any gene: 12. CDR3 length: 16 residues. Using reference TRBV7-9 and TRBJ2-1 for the parts outside the CDR3, the full variable domain is DTGVSQNPRHKITKRGQNVTFRCDPISEHNRLYWYRQTLGQGPEFLTYFQNEAQLEKSRLLSDRFSAERPKGSFSTLEIQRTEQGDSAMYLCASSLVGSGRRHEQFFGPGTRLTVL.

The rearrangement joins TRBV29-1 to TRBJ1-1, with D perhaps TRBD1 (6 bases). Germline CDR1 is SQVTM and CDR2 is ANQGSEA. The ends were cut back, 3 bases at V and 4 bases at J, with 15 bases in the middle. The CDR3 has 14 amino acids. The CDR3 nucleotides are TGCAGCGTTGACGCCTTCTTACAGGGCACTGAAGCTTTCTTT. Translation gives CSVDAFLQGTEAFF.